These 18 T cell receptor beta chains originate from one sample sequenced in a study of shared clonotypes between healthy human individuals (TCRdb year 2020). The library was generated by the immunoSEQ multiplex PCR assay. TCRdb mirrors the immuneACCESS table, restricted to in-frame sequences. Some clones are absent from its copies; in checked studies, under half trace to an unresolved V gene, and the reason for the others is unknown. For this sample the table gives about 1.5 million clones, of which roughly 96% were detected only once. The ten largest clones take up approximately 1.2% of the sample. Sequencing was performed on naive CD4+ T cells sorted from blood. The label giving this sample's cell subset or site can be read as: CD45RA+ positively selected. Receptors originate from a man younger than 45 in good health.

The chain carries TRBV15 and TRBJ2-6; D remains unclear. V lost 0 bases and J 0 bases, leaving 6 bases between the germline ends. The CDR3 contains 16 residues. Germline CDR1 and CDR2: LNHNV and YYDKDF (reference sequence). This CDR3 is CATSRDIGSGANVLTF. CDR3 DNA: TGTGCCACCAGCAGAGATATCGGCTCTGGGGCCAACGTCCTGACTTTC.

The rearrangement uses TRBV6-5 and TRBJ2-2; D unresolved. The CDR3 contains 13 residues. V lost 6 bases to trimming and J lost 4 bases, with 9 bases between them. Germline assignment: CDR1 MNHEY and CDR2 SVGAGI. The CDR3 region has the DNA TGTGCCAGCAGACGGATGGCCACCGGGGAGCTGTTTTTT. It yields the protein CASRRMATGELFF.

This chain connects TRBV28 to TRBJ2-7; possible D gene TRBD2, 6 bases. Looked up from germline, CDR1 is MDHEN and CDR2 is SYDVKM. The V and J ends lost 6 bases and 2 bases respectively, with 17 bases between them. The CDR3 has 15 amino acids. DNA of the CDR3: TGTGCCAGCAGCTACCCCTTCGGGAGTACCTACGAGCAGTACTTC. This gives the protein CASSYPFGSTYEQYF.

This chain connects TRBV18 to TRBJ2-7; weak D call: TRBD2 (6 bases). The CDR3 contains 13 residues. With 1 base removed from V and 6 bases from J, the gap between germline ends came to 10 bases. CDR1 is KGHSH and CDR2 is LQKENI in the germline V gene. CDR3 sequence reads: CASSPRGTGEQYF. The CDR3 DNA reads as TGTGCCAGCTCACCACGCGGGACCGGCGAGCAGTACTTC.

The chain couples TRBV28 to TRBJ2-5, with a weak D call TRBD1 (5 bases). Per germline, CDR1 MDHEN and CDR2 SYDVKM. CDR3 size: 13 residues. V was shortened by 3 bases and J by 5 bases, with 10 bases between the two germline ends. For the CDR3, the DNA is TGTGCCAGCAGTTTTGTGGGGCGGGAGACCCAGTACTTC. Its protein product is CASSFVGRETQYF.

This chain connects TRBV10-3 to TRBJ1-2, with a tentative D call TRBD1 (6 bases). The CDR3 is made up of 14 amino acids. V was cut by 10 bases and J by 8 bases, with 23 bases left in between. The germline V gene encodes CDR1 ENHRY and CDR2 SYGVKD. CDR3 nucleotides: TGTGCCAACCGGGGAACTCAGGGGTCGGCCGGCTACACCTTC. Translation gives CANRGTQGSAGYTF.

The chain carries TRBV7-9 and TRBJ2-1, with D maybe TRBD1 (5 bases). There are 15 residues in the CDR3. V was pared by 5 bases and J by 12 bases, with 23 bases between. Germline lookup yields CDR1 SEHNR and CDR2 FQNEAQ (reference sequence). The CDR3 here is CASSPTALLRLGQFF. CDR3 DNA: TGTGCCAGCAGCCCGACAGCCCTCCTTCGGCTTGGGCAGTTCTTC.

This clone has a handful of counts. Here the CDR3 reads CASSGGGTTDTQYF. DNA for the CDR3: TGCGCCAGCAGTGGGGGGGGGACCACAGATACGCAGTATTTT. The chain has TRBV10-1 and TRBJ2-3; TRBD2 aligns across 7 bases. Germline V gene data show CDR1 as WNHNN and CDR2 as SYGVQD (reference sequence). CDR3 length: 14 residues. Trimming took 4 bases from V and 2 from J; bases not matched to a gene: 3.

This clone was counted a few times. The chain employs TRBV6-1 and TRBJ2-1; 16 nucleotides align to TRBD2. J gave up 12 bases and V 3 bases, and 8 bases lay outside the gene matches. Germline CDR1 is MNHNS and CDR2 is SASEGT. This CDR3 comprises 16 residues. The DNA for the CDR3 is TGTGCCAGCAGTGAGGGGGGACTAGCGGGAGGGCTTAGGCAGTTCTTC. The encoded protein is CASSEGGLAGGLRQFF.

The gene calls are TRBV15 and TRBJ2-5, with D perhaps TRBD1 (6 bases). CDR3 size: 14 residues. Germline V gene lookup returns CDR1 LNHNV and CDR2 YYDKDF (reference sequence). The V end lost 4 bases, the J end lost 5 bases, and 14 bases lay between the germline ends. The CDR3 bases are TGTGCCACCAGCAACAGGGTTTCCGTTGAGACCCAGTACTTC. Translating gives CATSNRVSVETQYF.

V usage is TRBV7-2 and J usage is TRBJ2-1, with 9 bases identical to TRBD2. V lost 2 bases to trimming and J lost 9 bases; unmatched junction nucleotides: 14. CDR3 length equals 17 residues. Germline CDR1 is SGHTA and CDR2 is FQGNSA. The CDR3 loop reads CASSLHRLAAQEGEQFF. The DNA for the CDR3 is TGTGCCAGCAGCTTACACCGACTAGCGGCCCAGGAGGGTGAGCAGTTCTTC.

In DNA form, the CDR3 reads TGTGCCAGCAGGTTGGGGCAGGAGAGCTCCTACGAGCAGTACTTC. This translates into CASRLGQESSYEQYF. The V call is TRBV2, the J call TRBJ2-7; D is possibly TRBD1 (5 bases). V lost 6 bases, J lost 0 bases, and 15 bases lay in between. This CDR3 spans 15 amino acids. The germline gives CDR1 SNHLY, CDR2 FYNNEI.

With regard to this clone: The same CDR3 can be traced to other DNA sequences in this sample. The chain joins TRBV25-1 to TRBJ2-7; D remains ambiguous. The CDR3 has 11 amino acids. Germline V lookup: CDR1 MGHDK, CDR2 SYGVNS. Trimming left V 3 bases short and J 3 bases short, with 3 bases between. The CDR3 reads CASSERYEQYF. CDR3 in DNA: TGTGCCAGCAGTGAGCGCTACGAGCAGTACTTC.

The rearrangement joins TRBV10-3 to TRBJ1-2; D might be TRBD1 (5 bases). Deletions cut 0 bases from V and 5 bases from J, with 10 bases between. Germline V gene data show CDR1 as ENHRY and CDR2 as SYGVKD. The CDR3 contains 14 residues. CDR3 residues: CAISESVRDYGYTF. The CDR3 region has the DNA TGTGCCATCAGTGAGTCGGTCAGGGATTATGGCTACACCTTC.

For this clone: Other DNA sequences in this sample translate to the same CDR3. The genes are TRBV6-5 and TRBJ2-7; D is uncertain. This CDR3 comprises 13 residues. V was trimmed by 2 bases and J by 2 bases, leaving 7 bases between them. The germline gives CDR1 MNHEY, CDR2 SVGAGI. The CDR3 protein is CASSYRLAYEQYF. The DNA of the CDR3 is TGTGCCAGCAGTTACCGGCTAGCCTACGAGCAGTACTTC.

The V gene is TRBV5-1, the J gene TRBJ1-2; D is unclear. V lost 4 bases to trimming and J lost 3 bases, with 13 bases between them. This CDR3 contains 14 residues. Per the germline V gene, CDR1 is SGHRS and CDR2 is YFSETQ. CDR3 nucleotide sequence: TGCGCCAGCAGCCGAAGTTTGGGAGACTATGGCTACACCTTC. Translating gives CASSRSLGDYGYTF. The variable domain in full, with the rest retrieved from reference TRBV5-1 and TRBJ1-2, is KAGVTQTPRYLIKTRGQQVTLSCSPISGHRSVSWYQQTPGQGLQFLFEYFSETQRNKGNFPGRFSGRQFSNSRSEMNVSTLELGDSALYLCASSRSLGDYGYTFGSGTRLTVV.

CDR3 in amino acids: CASSSEMVGLSQYF. The CDR3 DNA reads TGTGCCAGCAGCTCAGAGATGGTTGGGTTGTCCCAGTACTTC. The gene calls are TRBV7-2 and TRBJ2-5, with D unclear. The length of the CDR3 is 14 residues. Germline V gene lookup returns CDR1 SGHTA and CDR2 FQGNSA. V lost 4 bases, J lost 9 bases, and 18 bases lay in between.

V is TRBV10-1 and J is TRBJ2-1; 8 nucleotides agree with TRBD1. There are 14 residues in the CDR3. CDR1 is WNHNN and CDR2 is SYGVQD in the germline V gene (reference sequence). The V gene end was trimmed by 5 bases and the J gene end by 9 bases; junction bases not matched to a gene: 9. The DNA of the CDR3 is TGCGCCAGCAGTCTGGCGGGACAGGCGGGTGAGCAGTTCTTC. Amino acid sequence: CASSLAGQAGEQFF.